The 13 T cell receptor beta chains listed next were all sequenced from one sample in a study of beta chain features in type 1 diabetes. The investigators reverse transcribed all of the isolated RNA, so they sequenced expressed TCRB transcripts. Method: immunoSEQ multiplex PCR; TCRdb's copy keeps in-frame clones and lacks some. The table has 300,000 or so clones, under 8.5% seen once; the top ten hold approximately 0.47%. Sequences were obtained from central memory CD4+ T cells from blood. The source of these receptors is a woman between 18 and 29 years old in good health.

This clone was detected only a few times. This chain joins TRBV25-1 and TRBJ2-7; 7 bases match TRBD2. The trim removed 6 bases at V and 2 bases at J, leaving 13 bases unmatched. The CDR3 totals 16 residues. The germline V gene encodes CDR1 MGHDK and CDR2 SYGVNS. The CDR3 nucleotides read TGTGCCAGCAGACCAAACCCCGGGGCGGGGGCCTACGAGCAGTACTTC. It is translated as CASRPNPGAGAYEQYF.

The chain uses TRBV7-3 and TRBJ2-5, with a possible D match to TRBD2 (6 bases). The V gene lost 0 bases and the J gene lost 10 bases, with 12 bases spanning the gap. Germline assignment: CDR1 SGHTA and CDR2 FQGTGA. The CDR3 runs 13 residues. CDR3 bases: TGTGCCAGCAGCTTAACGTCGGGGGTTGACCAGTACTTC. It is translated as CASSLTSGVDQYF.

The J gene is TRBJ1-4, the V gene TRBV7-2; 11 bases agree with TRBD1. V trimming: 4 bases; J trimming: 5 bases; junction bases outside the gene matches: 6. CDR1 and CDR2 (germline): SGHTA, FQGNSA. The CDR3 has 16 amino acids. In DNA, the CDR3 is TGTGCCAGCAGCTGGCGGGACAGGGGGAAAAATGAAAAACTGTTTTTT. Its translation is CASSWRDRGKNEKLFF.

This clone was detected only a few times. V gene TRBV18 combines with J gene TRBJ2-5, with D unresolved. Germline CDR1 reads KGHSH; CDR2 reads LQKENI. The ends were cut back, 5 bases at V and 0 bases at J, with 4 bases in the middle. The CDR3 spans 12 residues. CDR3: CASSGDQETQYF. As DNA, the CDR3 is TGTGCCAGCTCAGGGGACCAAGAGACCCAGTACTTC.

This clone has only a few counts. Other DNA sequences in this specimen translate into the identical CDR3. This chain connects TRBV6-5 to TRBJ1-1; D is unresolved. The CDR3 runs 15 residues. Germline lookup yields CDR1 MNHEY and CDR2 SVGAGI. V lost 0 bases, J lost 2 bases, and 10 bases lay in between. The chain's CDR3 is CASSYSTKGNTEAFF. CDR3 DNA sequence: TGTGCCAGCAGTTACTCGACTAAGGGAAACACTGAAGCTTTCTTT.

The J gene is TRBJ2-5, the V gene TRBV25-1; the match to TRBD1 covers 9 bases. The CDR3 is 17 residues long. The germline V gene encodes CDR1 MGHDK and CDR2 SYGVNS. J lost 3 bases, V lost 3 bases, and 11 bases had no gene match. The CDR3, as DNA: TGTGCCAGCAGTGAGGAAACCGGGACAGGGTCAAAAGAGACCCAGTACTTC. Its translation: CASSEETGTGSKETQYF. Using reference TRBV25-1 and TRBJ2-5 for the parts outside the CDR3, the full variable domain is EADIYQTPRYLVIGTGKKITLECSQTMGHDKMYWYQQDPGMELHLIHYSYGVNSTEKGDLSSESTVSRIRTEHFPLTLESARPSHTSQYLCASSEETGTGSKETQYFGPGTRLLVL.

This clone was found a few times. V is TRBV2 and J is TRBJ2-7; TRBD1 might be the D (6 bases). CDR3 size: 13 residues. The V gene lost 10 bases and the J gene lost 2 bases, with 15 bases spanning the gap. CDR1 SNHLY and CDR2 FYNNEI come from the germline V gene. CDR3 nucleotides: TGTGCCATCTACCAAGGGGGTACCTACGAGCAGTACTTC. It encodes CAIYQGGTYEQYF.

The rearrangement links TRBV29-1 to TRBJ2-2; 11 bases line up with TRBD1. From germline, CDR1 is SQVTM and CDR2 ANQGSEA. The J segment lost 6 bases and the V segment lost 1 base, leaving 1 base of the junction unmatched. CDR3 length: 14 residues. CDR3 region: CSVEGGQGAGELFF. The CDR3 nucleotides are TGCAGCGTTGAAGGGGGACAGGGGGCCGGGGAGCTGTTTTTT.

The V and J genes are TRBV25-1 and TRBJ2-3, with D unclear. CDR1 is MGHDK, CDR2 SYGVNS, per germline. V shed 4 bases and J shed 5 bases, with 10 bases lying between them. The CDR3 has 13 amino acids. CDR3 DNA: TGTGCCAGCAGTGGCTACTCGGGAGATACGCAGTATTTT. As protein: CASSGYSGDTQYF.

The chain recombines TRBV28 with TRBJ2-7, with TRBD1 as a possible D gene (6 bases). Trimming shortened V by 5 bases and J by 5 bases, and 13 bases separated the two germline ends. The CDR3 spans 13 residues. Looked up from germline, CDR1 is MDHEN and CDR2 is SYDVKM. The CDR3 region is CASSRTDRHEQYF. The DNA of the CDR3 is TGTGCCAGCAGTCGGACAGACAGGCACGAGCAGTACTTC.

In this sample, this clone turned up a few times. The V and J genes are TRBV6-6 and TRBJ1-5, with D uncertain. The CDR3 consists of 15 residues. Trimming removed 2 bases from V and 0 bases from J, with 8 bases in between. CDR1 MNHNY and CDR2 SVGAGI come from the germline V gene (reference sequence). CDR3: CASSYGVLSNQPQHF. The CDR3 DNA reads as TGTGCCAGCAGTTACGGGGTTCTTAGCAATCAGCCCCAGCATTTT.

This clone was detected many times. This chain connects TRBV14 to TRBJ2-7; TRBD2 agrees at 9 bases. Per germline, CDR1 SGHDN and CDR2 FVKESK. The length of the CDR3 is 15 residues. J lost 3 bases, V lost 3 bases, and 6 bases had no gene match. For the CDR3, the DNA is TGTGCCAGCAGCCAGGGATTGACTAGCGGCTACGAGCAGTACTTC. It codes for CASSQGLTSGYEQYF.

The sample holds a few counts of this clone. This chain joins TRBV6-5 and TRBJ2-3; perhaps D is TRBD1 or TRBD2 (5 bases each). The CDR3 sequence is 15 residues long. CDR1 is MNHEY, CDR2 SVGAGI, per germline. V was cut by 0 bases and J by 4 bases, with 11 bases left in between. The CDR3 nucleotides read TGTGCCAGCAGTTACTCGGGGGAGTGGGCAGATACGCAGTATTTT. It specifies CASSYSGEWADTQYF.